A selection of T cell receptor beta chains follows, all from one sample in a study of OX40 agonist ivuxolimab in advanced cancers. Sequencing was performed with immunoSEQ multiplex PCR; in TCRdb, only in-frame clones are kept and a portion is missing. The sample lists about 60,000 clones, 86% occurring once. This specimen consisted of CD4+ or CD8+ T cells sorted from blood, obtained in a trial of the OX40 agonist ivuxolimab. These TCRs come from an adult with an advanced solid tumor such as melanoma, head and neck, liver or kidney cancer. Both conserved end residues are part of each CDR3. Each record gives: J gene, D gene, V gene, clone size, CDR3 DNA, CDR3 protein. D genes are given only for firm matches. The listing skips clone size in some rows; elsewhere it reads once, few, many or a size class.

J gene: TRBJ2-5; D gene: -; V gene: TRBV7-9; clone size: -; CDR3 DNA: TGTGCCAGCAGCTTTAATAAGAGGACCCAGTACTTC; CDR3 protein: CASSFNKRTQYF
J gene: TRBJ2-1; D gene: TRBD1; V gene: TRBV29-1; clone size: -; CDR3 DNA: TGCAGCGTTACAGGGGCCTCCTACAATGAGCAGTTCTTC; CDR3 protein: CSVTGASYNEQFF
J gene: TRBJ2-7; D gene: TRBD2; V gene: TRBV27; clone size: -; CDR3 DNA: TGTGCCAGCAGTCGTTTTCTGGGACTAGCGGGCCGTAGCTCCTACGAGCAGTACTTC; CDR3 protein: CASSRFLGLAGRSSYEQYF
J gene: TRBJ2-3; D gene: TRBD2; V gene: TRBV5-4; clone size: once; CDR3 DNA: TGTGCCACCAGCGGGAGGGCCGGGGCAGATACGCAGTATTTT; CDR3 protein: CATSGRAGADTQYF
J gene: TRBJ1-2; D gene: TRBD1; V gene: TRBV25-1; clone size: -; CDR3 DNA: TGTGCCAGCAGCCCTAGACAGGGGAGCTATGGCTACACCTTC; CDR3 protein: CASSPRQGSYGYTF
J gene: TRBJ2-7; D gene: -; V gene: TRBV13; clone size: once; CDR3 DNA: TGTGCCAGCAGCTTTGACCAGGAGCAGTACTTC; CDR3 protein: CASSFDQEQYF
J gene: TRBJ2-2; D gene: -; V gene: TRBV7-9; clone size: medium-sized; CDR3 DNA: TGTGCCAGCAGAGAGCCCGGGGTACGGAACACCGGGGAGCTGTTTTTT; CDR3 protein: CASREPGVRNTGELFF
J gene: TRBJ1-5; D gene: TRBD1; V gene: TRBV28; clone size: -; CDR3 DNA: TGTGCCAGTAGTACAGGGGGGAGCAATCAGCCCCAGCATTTT; CDR3 protein: CASSTGGSNQPQHF
J gene: TRBJ2-2; D gene: -; V gene: TRBV9; clone size: -; CDR3 DNA: TGTGCCAGCAGCGCTAGGCTAAACGGGCAGGGTAACGCCGGGGAGCTGTTTTTT; CDR3 protein: CASSARLNGQGNAGELFF
J gene: TRBJ2-7; D gene: -; V gene: TRBV5-5; clone size: few; CDR3 DNA: TGTGCCAGCAGACAGGGAGCCTACGAGCAGTACTTC; CDR3 protein: CASRQGAYEQYF
J gene: TRBJ2-7; D gene: -; V gene: TRBV2; clone size: -; CDR3 DNA: TGTGCCAGCATAAGGGTCCTGAGCTCCTACGAGCAGTACTTC; CDR3 protein: CASIRVLSSYEQYF
J gene: TRBJ2-5; D gene: TRBD2; V gene: TRBV27; clone size: -; CDR3 DNA: TGTGCCAGCAGAACCGGGACTAGAAATTACCAAGAGACCCAGTACTTC; CDR3 protein: CASRTGTRNYQETQYF
J gene: TRBJ1-3; D gene: -; V gene: TRBV6-5; clone size: -; CDR3 DNA: TGTGCCAGCAGTTACAGGGAGCCTGGAAACACCATATATTTT; CDR3 protein: CASSYREPGNTIYF
J gene: TRBJ2-1; D gene: -; V gene: TRBV15; clone size: -; CDR3 DNA: TGTGCCACCAGCAGGGGAGTCCTACCTAATGAGCAGTTCTTC; CDR3 protein: CATSRGVLPNEQFF
J gene: TRBJ1-1; D gene: -; V gene: TRBV7-2; clone size: few; CDR3 DNA: TGTGCCAGCAGCCTAACTGGGACACCGAACACTGAAGCTTTCTTT; CDR3 protein: CASSLTGTPNTEAFF
J gene: TRBJ2-4; D gene: -; V gene: TRBV4-3; clone size: -; CDR3 DNA: TGCGCCAGCAGCCCCCTGGGGGCAGCCAAAAACATTCAGTACTTC; CDR3 protein: CASSPLGAAKNIQYF
J gene: TRBJ1-1; D gene: -; V gene: TRBV7-9; clone size: once; CDR3 DNA: TGTGCCAGCAGCTTAGAGGGACTTGGCACTGAAGCTTTCTTT; CDR3 protein: CASSLEGLGTEAFF
J gene: TRBJ2-2; D gene: -; V gene: TRBV29-1; clone size: once; CDR3 DNA: TGCAGCGTTGAAGATAGACGAGAATCCGGGGAGCTGTTTTTT; CDR3 protein: CSVEDRRESGELFF
J gene: TRBJ1-4; D gene: -; V gene: TRBV28; clone size: few; CDR3 DNA: TGTGCCAGCACGTCCGATGAAAAACTGTTTTTT; CDR3 protein: CASTSDEKLFF